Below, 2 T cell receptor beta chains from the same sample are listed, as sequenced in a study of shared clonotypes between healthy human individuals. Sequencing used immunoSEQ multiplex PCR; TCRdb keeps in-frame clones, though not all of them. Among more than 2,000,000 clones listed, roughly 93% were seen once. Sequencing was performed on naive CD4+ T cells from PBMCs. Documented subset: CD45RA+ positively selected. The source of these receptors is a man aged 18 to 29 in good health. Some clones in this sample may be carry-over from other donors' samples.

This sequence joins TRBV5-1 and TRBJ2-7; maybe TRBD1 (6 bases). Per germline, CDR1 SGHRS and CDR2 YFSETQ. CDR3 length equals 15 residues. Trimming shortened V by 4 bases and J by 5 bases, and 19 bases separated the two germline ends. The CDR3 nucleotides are TGCGCCAGCAGCCCCGGACCGGGACACTTTGACGAGCAGTACTTC. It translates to CASSPGPGHFDEQYF.

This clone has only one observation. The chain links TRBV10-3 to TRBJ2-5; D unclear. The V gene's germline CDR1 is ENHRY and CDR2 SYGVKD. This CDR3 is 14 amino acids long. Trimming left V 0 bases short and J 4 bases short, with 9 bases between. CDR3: CAISESTRLETQYF. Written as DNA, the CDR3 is TGTGCCATCAGTGAGTCAACGCGGCTAGAGACCCAGTACTTC.